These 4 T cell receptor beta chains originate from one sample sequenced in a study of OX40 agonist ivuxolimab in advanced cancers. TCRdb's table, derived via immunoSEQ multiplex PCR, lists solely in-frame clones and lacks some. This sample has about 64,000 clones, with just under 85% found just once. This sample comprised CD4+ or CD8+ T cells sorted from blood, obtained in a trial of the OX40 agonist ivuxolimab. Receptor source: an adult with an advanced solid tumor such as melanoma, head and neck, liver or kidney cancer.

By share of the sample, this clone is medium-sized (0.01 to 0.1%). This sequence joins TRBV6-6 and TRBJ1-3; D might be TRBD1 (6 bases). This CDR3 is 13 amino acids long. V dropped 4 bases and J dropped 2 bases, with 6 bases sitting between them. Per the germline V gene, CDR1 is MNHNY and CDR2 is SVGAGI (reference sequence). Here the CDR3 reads CASSWDTGNTIYF. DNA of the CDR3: TGTGCCAGCAGTTGGGACACTGGAAACACCATATATTTT.

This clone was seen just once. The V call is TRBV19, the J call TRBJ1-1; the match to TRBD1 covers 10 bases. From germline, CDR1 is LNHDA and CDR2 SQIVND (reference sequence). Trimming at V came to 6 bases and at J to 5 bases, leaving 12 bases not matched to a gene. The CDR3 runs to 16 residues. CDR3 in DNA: TGTGCCAGTAGGACTACCGGGACAGGGGTAGGGACTGAAGCTTTCTTT. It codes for CASRTTGTGVGTEAFF.

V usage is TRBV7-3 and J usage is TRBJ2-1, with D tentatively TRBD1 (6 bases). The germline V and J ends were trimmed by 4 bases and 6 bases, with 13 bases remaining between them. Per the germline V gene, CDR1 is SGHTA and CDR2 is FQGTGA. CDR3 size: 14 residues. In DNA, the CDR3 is TGTGCCAGCAGCTCCCAATGGACAGTCAATGAGCAGTTCTTC. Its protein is CASSSQWTVNEQFF.

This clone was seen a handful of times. The CDR3 protein is CASRSTLSGSGTGELFF. CDR3 DNA: TGTGCCAGCAGGTCGACCCTTAGCGGGAGCGGCACCGGGGAGCTGTTTTTT. The J gene is TRBJ2-2, the V gene TRBV7-2; 9 bases match TRBD2. J gave up 4 bases and V 6 bases, and 12 bases lay outside the gene matches. This CDR3 spans 17 amino acids. Germline V lookup: CDR1 SGHTA, CDR2 FQGNSA.